This T cell receptor (beta chain) was retrieved from a study of T-cell memory formation after mild COVID-19. The study, taken as a whole, reports: There was a balanced CD4/CD8 profile in clones contracting day 15 to 85, and later expanders leaned CD4+. The SARS-CoV-2 specificity of second-wave clones reaching peak at day 37 remained unverified. Those CD4+ clones that contracted were mainly in CM and EM (CD8+ ones in EMRA). Some clones that responded were present in memory (sampled pre-infection), which suggests cross-reactive memory joined.

Using its own MiXCR run on the 5' RACE reads, TCRdb lists one record per CDR3 protein. The table records around 300,000 distinct CDR3 sequences, approximately 13% of them present only once. This CDR3 is 15 amino acids long. Germline V gives CDR1 KGHSH, CDR2 LQKENI. The sample holds a few counts of this clonotype. Antigen specificity is unknown. A junction boundary mismatches the germline segment, possibly from a read error. This TCR came from a man aged 18 to 29 who had mild COVID-19 (a few samples of this study predate the infection). Cell type and time point are not known. The sequencing sample was made of PBMCs or a T cell subset sorted from them (not recorded which). The V call is TRBV18, the J call TRBJ1-1; possibly TRBD1 for D (5 bases). The CDR3 here is CASSPLAGTTAEAFF. Written as DNA, the CDR3 is TGTGCCAGCTCGCCACTGGCGGGGACCACCGCTGAAGCTTTCTTT.